This T cell receptor (beta chain) emerged from a study of T cell responses to AZD1222 COVID-19 vaccine. Overall study findings and caveats: Donors were chiefly white British, with a greater number of females, and clonal diversity was perhaps underestimated. Of spike-specific TCRs, nearly half reportedly target regions left unmutated in variants.

Libraries were prepared by immunoSEQ multiplex PCR; TCRdb keeps only in-frame clonotypes and omits some of them. The sample holds 150,000 to 200,000 clones, around 92% seen once. The V end was cut by 0 bases, the J end by 3 bases, with 7 bases between. CDR3 size: 14 residues. Notes on this clone: Its specificity is unknown.

The V gene is TRBV5-7, the J gene TRBJ1-3, with D possibly matching TRBD1 (5 bases). TRBV5-7 is classed as an ORF, of uncertain function. The receptor comes from an adult in good health. Sequencing used peripheral blood, obtained on day 0 of AZD1222 vaccination. In DNA, the CDR3 is TGTGCCAGCAGCTTGGGACAGAGTGGAAACACCATATATTTT. This encodes CASSLGQSGNTIYF.